Detailed here is one T cell receptor beta chain. This record comes from a study of blood T cell repertoires in COVID-19. Study as a whole: Sample material is recorded as cDNA or gDNA derived from T cells, B-cell-depleted T cells, or PBMCs.

This CDR3 is built from 17 residues. The germline V and J ends were trimmed by 3 bases and 0 bases, with 14 bases remaining between them. Per the germline V gene, CDR1 is WNHNN and CDR2 is SYGVQD (reference sequence). The repertoire was sequenced with immunoSEQ multiplex PCR; TCRdb's copy has only in-frame clones and lacks some. There are roughly 140,000 clones in the sample; over 80% occur only once, and about 10% lies in the top ten. The V call is TRBV10-1, the J call TRBJ2-2, with a tentative D call TRBD2 (6 bases). The receptor was derived from a woman aged 80 or over with acute or convalescent COVID-19. The sequenced sample was peripheral blood. CDR3 loop: CASSDFAGRPNTGELFF. CDR3 DNA: TGCGCCAGCAGTGATTTCGCGGGACGGCCGAACACCGGGGAGCTGTTTTTT.